This section outlines one T cell receptor beta chain sequence together with its context. The table lists this clonotype with a count of one. No cognate antigen has been identified for it. Nothing much larger sits one base from this clone, and base qualities are not available. Systemically healthy Caucasian individuals from Russia, approximately 39 in total and aged about 6 to 90 years, were included as donors. Each donor gave approximately 9.4 milliliters of peripheral blood, drawn into EDTA-treated Vacutainer tubes. Ficoll-Paque density-gradient centrifugation was used to isolate PBMCs, with at least 7 million obtained per sample. Trizol reagent was used to extract total RNA from the PBMCs, yielding at least 5.5 micrograms per sample. The percentages of naive CD45RAhigh/CD27high T cells were determined by flow cytometry on a PBMC aliquot from every donor. The library was prepared using 5' RACE. The instrument was an Illumina HiSeq 2500. The second PCR ran for roughly 7 to 11 cycles and used a J-beta primer mix along with a sample-barcoded 5' primer. Each TCR beta cDNA molecule received a unique molecular identifier from a template-switch 5' adaptor carrying 12 random nucleotides. At least 3 million CDR3-containing paired-end reads were obtained from each sample. The Mint cDNA synthesis kit, primed by a TRBC-specific oligonucleotide, was used to synthesize first-strand cDNA from all RNA. Following uracil-DNA glycosylase treatment, all cDNA underwent a first 18-cycle PCR with the universal primers M1SS and BC2_uni_R. As for how the authors treated the data: Normalization of each sample was performed by random selection of 1 million high-quality reads, each carrying a distinct molecular identifier. Reads with shared molecular identifiers were discarded instead of being binned into consensus sequences. MiTCR, with a Q25 quality threshold and the strictest error-elimination algorithm, was used for CDR3 identification, clonotype clustering and error correction. A nonparametric unseen species model using Euler transformation provided a lower-bound estimate of total TCR beta diversity. Starting from the raw public reads, TCRdb applied fastp trimming at Q25, assembled clones with MiXCR and retained in-frame beta chains. Here each entry gathers all rows of one CDR3 protein and keeps the most common genes and DNA. TCRdb, not the original authors, processed these V and J calls. This sample has roughly 1,300,000 distinct CDR3 sequences in its table, and around 59% of those were observed once. More than 6% of the sample belongs to the ten largest clones.

This sample was taken from a study of blood T cells in healthy people across ages (dated by TCRdb to the mid-2010s). In terms of the full investigation: In model experiments, template switching captured roughly one uniquely barcoded TCR beta cDNA molecule for every two T cells. To track age-related changes in TCR beta repertoire diversity, the study relied on deep sequencing normalized with unique cDNA molecular identifiers. The donors were split into four age groups: young (average around 15 years), middle-aged (about 40), aged (62) and long-lived (over 75). Donors of different ages were randomly distributed across sequencing lanes to avoid experimental bias. For two donors (one aged 18 to 30 and one aged 80 or older), the study analyzed two additional independent replicas of 1 million unique cDNA reads from the same blood draw. Findings and caveats that apply to the study as a whole: Since profiling was done on bulk unsorted PBMCs, naive and antigen-experienced compartments could not be conclusively compared. Observed TCR beta diversity correlated strongly with the percentage of naive T cells measured by flow cytometry. Because the CMV infection status of the donors was unknown, age-related changes in expanded clonotypes may potentially have been confounded. Estimates of total diversity based on one million sequenced T cells were regarded as lower bounds and as underestimates. The long-lived group showed more naive CD4+ T cells, fewer expanded clones and increased TCR diversity than the aged group, suggesting age selection. Observed TCR beta diversity per million T cells fell roughly linearly with age, and a significant reduction was already apparent by age approximately 40.

The CDR3 runs 12 residues from the cysteine to the phenylalanine. Solely the CDR3 DNA is kept, with 36 bases framed from the first base. V has 9 bases trimmed and J has 7 bases trimmed; junction bases matching no gene number 5. Reading the germline V gene gives CDR1 SNHLY and CDR2 FYNNEI. The sequence was collected from a man aged 18 to 30 in good health. Recombination joined TRBV2 with TRBJ1-2; TRBD1 fits 10 bases in the junction. Sequences were obtained from blood. The CDR3 protein sequence reads: CASVTGGGGYTF. In nucleotide form, the sequence is TGTGCCAGTGTGACAGGGGGCGGTGGCTACACCTTC. The CDR3, completed at both ends by the reference TRBV2 and TRBJ1-2 genes, gives the full variable domain EPEVTQTPSHQVTQMGQEVILRCVPISNHLYFYWYRQILGQKVEFLVSFYNNEISEKSEIFDDQFSVERPDGSNFTLKIRSTKLEDSAMYFCASVTGGGGYTFGSGTRLTVV.